This T cell receptor (beta chain) was recovered during a study of blood T cell repertoires in COVID-19. Those enrolled in Seattle joined during active infection and were followed longitudinally afterward. The protocol was immunoSEQ multiplex PCR, while the TCRdb copy is restricted to in-frame clones and leaves out a portion. The sample carries under 200,000 clones, around four fifths recorded once. The clonotype originates from a man between 60 and 75 years old with COVID-19, enrolled during active disease. Material for sequencing was peripheral blood.

The CDR3 spells CASSTREGGSNSPLHF. DNA for the CDR3: TGTGCCAGCAGCACTAGGGAGGGGGGGAGTAATTCACCCCTCCACTTT. This chain uses TRBV9 with TRBJ1-6; maybe TRBD1 (6 bases). The germline V and J ends were trimmed by 4 bases and 6 bases, with 17 bases remaining between them. The CDR3 runs to 16 residues. Germline assignment: CDR1 SGDLS and CDR2 YYNGEE.